Presented here are 17 T cell receptor beta chains from one specimen sequenced in a study of PD-1 blockade in classical Hodgkin lymphoma. TCRdb's copy holds only in-frame clones and misses some; the assay was immunoSEQ multiplex PCR. The sample has about 23,000 clones, 70% to 90% seen once; the top ten hold around 25%. Sample time point: cycle 4 day 1 (C4D1), after less than seven weeks of nivolumab. Every patient had relapsed following autologous stem cell transplantation, and cohorts differed in brentuximab vedotin exposure. Sequenced material: peripheral blood mononuclear cells (PBMCs), taken before the fourth cycle of nivolumab. These receptors came from a human donor with classical Hodgkin lymphoma.

J is TRBJ1-1 and V is TRBV19; weak D call: TRBD1 (5 bases). Between the trimmed V and J ends, which lost 8 bases and 4 bases, there was a span of 20 bases. Germline V CDR1 and CDR2: LNHDA, SQIVND (reference sequence). This CDR3 contains 15 residues. CDR3 loop: CASGAYSGLTTEAFF. As DNA, the CDR3 is TGTGCCAGTGGGGCATATTCGGGGTTAACCACTGAAGCTTTCTTT.

The rearrangement uses TRBV4-1 and TRBJ1-3, with 7 positions matching TRBD1. Trimming took 1 base from V and 2 from J; bases not matched to a gene: 8. CDR1 MGHRA and CDR2 YSYEKL come from the germline V gene. The CDR3 runs 17 residues. The CDR3 DNA reads TGCGCCAGCAGCCAAGTTACTAGGCAGGGGGCTGGAAACACCATATATTTT. This codes for CASSQVTRQGAGNTIYF.

The chain is built from TRBV27 and TRBJ2-5, with 8 bases matching TRBD1. CDR1 is MNHEY, CDR2 SMNVEV, per germline (reference sequence). The CDR3 is 12 amino acids. With V trimmed by 10 bases and J by 3 bases, 4 bases remained unmatched. Here the CDR3 reads CATKDREETQYF. The DNA for the CDR3 is TGTGCCACCAAGGACAGGGAAGAGACCCAGTACTTC.

The V call is TRBV19, the J call TRBJ2-3, with D perhaps matching TRBD1 (6 bases). Germline loops: CDR1 LNHDA, CDR2 SQIVND (reference sequence). CDR3 size: 11 residues. V dropped 7 bases and J dropped 6 bases, with 8 bases sitting between them. For the CDR3, the DNA is TGTGCCAGTAAGCAGGGGGATACGCAGTATTTT. Translating gives CASKQGDTQYF.

The rearrangement links TRBV6-5 to TRBJ2-3; D not certain. The V end was cut by 4 bases, the J end by 2 bases, with 4 bases between. The CDR3 covers 12 residues. Germline assignment: CDR1 MNHEY and CDR2 SVGAGI. DNA of the CDR3: TGTGCCAGCAGTTCAAACACAGATACGCAGTATTTT. Translated, it gives CASSSNTDTQYF.

V usage is TRBV4-1 and J usage is TRBJ2-5, with 10 bases identical to TRBD1. V shed 2 bases and J 3 bases; nucleotides not matched to a gene: 6. Germline V CDR1 and CDR2: MGHRA, YSYEKL. The CDR3 sequence is 16 residues long. Here the CDR3 reads CASSQPGQGRKETQYF. DNA for the CDR3: TGCGCCAGCAGCCAACCGGGACAGGGGAGAAAAGAGACCCAGTACTTC.

V gene TRBV11-2 combines with J gene TRBJ1-6, with D maybe TRBD1 (6 bases). CDR1 SGHAT and CDR2 FQNNGV come from the germline V gene. V lost 2 bases and J 7 bases, leaving 9 bases between the germline ends. The CDR3 covers 14 residues. The CDR3 here is CASSLTGSNSPLHF. The CDR3 DNA follows: TGTGCCAGCAGCTTAACAGGGAGCAATTCACCCCTCCACTTT.

The rearrangement uses TRBV2 and TRBJ1-5; D unclear. Germline CDR1 SNHLY, CDR2 FYNNEI. Trimming left V 6 bases short and J 0 bases short, with 6 bases between. This CDR3 comprises 13 residues. The CDR3: CASSDDSNQPQHF. In DNA, the CDR3 is TGTGCCAGCAGCGACGATAGCAATCAGCCCCAGCATTTT.

CDR3 nucleotide sequence: TGTGCTAGTGGTCTCCGTTCGTGGGGTAGCGGGGGCGGAGAGACCCAGTACTTC. Its translation: CASGLRSWGSGGGETQYF. This sequence joins TRBV12-5 and TRBJ2-5; 9 nucleotides align to TRBD2. Germline CDR1 is LGHNT and CDR2 is FRNRAP. V gave up 5 bases and J gave up 4 bases; unmatched junction bases: 17. The CDR3 covers 18 residues.

This rearrangement joins TRBV5-6 to TRBJ2-7; no clear D gene. The germline V and J ends were trimmed by 1 base and 2 bases, with 13 bases remaining between them. Germline lookup yields CDR1 SGHDT and CDR2 YYEEEE. This CDR3 spans 15 amino acids. The CDR3 DNA sequence: TGTGCCAGCAGCTTGAGCCCACGAAGGGCCTACGAGCAGTACTTC. This sequence encodes CASSLSPRRAYEQYF.

The CDR3 DNA reads TGTGCCATCAGTGAGCGGCCGTTTCTTGAGCAGTTCTTC. Residues: CAISERPFLEQFF. This chain links TRBV10-3 with TRBJ2-1; unclear D gene. Germline V gene sequence: CDR1 ENHRY, CDR2 SYGVKD. This CDR3 has 13 residues. V lost 2 bases to trimming and J lost 9 bases, with 11 bases between them.

The chain couples TRBV2 to TRBJ1-4; no clear D gene. V lost 4 bases to trimming and J lost 3 bases, with 6 bases between them. CDR3 length equals 13 residues. The germline V gene encodes CDR1 SNHLY and CDR2 FYNNEI. CDR3: CASSGQANEKLFF. The CDR3 DNA sequence: TGTGCCAGCAGTGGGCAAGCTAATGAAAAACTGTTTTTT. The complete variable domain, with remaining parts taken from reference TRBV2 and TRBJ1-4, reads EPEVTQTPSHQVTQMGQEVILRCVPISNHLYFYWYRQILGQKVEFLVSFYNNEISEKSEIFDDQFSVERPDGSNFTLKIRSTKLEDSAMYFCASSGQANEKLFFGSGTQLSVL.

The chain has TRBV4-1 and TRBJ2-7, with a weak D call TRBD1 (6 bases). Germline CDR1 reads MGHRA; CDR2 reads YSYEKL. CDR3 length: 14 amino acids. The V end lost 1 base, the J end lost 4 bases, and 11 bases lay between the germline ends. The CDR3 reads CASSQGHRGYEQYF. The DNA of the CDR3 is TGCGCCAGCAGCCAAGGTCATAGGGGGTACGAGCAGTACTTC.

The chain links TRBV9 to TRBJ1-2; D ambiguous. CDR3 length equals 15 residues. Trimming shortened V by 0 bases and J by 0 bases, and 9 bases separated the two germline ends. The germline gives CDR1 SGDLS, CDR2 YYNGEE. For the CDR3, the DNA is TGTGCCAGCAGCGTAGAGCAGCTCGCTAACTATGGCTACACCTTC. The encoded protein is CASSVEQLANYGYTF.

This chain joins TRBV29-1 and TRBJ2-3, with TRBD1 as a possible D gene (5 bases). CDR3 size: 14 residues. The germline V gene encodes CDR1 SQVTM and CDR2 ANQGSEA. Trimming took 4 bases from V and 2 from J, leaving 13 bases between them. DNA of the CDR3: TGCAGCGTTGGGTGGCAGGGAAACACAGATACGCAGTATTTT. It codes for CSVGWQGNTDTQYF.

The genes are TRBV6-6 and TRBJ1-2; D gene ambiguous. The V end lost 4 bases, the J end lost 0 bases, and 3 bases lay between the germline ends. The CDR3 loop spans 12 amino acids. Per the germline V gene, CDR1 is MNHNY and CDR2 is SVGAGI (reference sequence). Here the CDR3 reads CASSLANYGYTF. Here the CDR3 DNA reads TGTGCCAGCAGTTTAGCTAACTATGGCTACACCTTC.

J is TRBJ2-5 and V is TRBV7-6; D remains ambiguous. V gave up 5 bases and J gave up 1 base, with 14 bases separating them. Germline assignment: CDR1 SGHVS and CDR2 FNYEAQ. The length of the CDR3 is 15 residues. The CDR3 is CASSPSVKPQETQYF. CDR3 bases: TGTGCCAGCAGCCCCTCGGTAAAACCCCAAGAGACCCAGTACTTC.